This is a list of T cell receptor beta chains from one sample in a study of T cells after yellow fever vaccination. One entry per CDR3 protein, called by TCRdb with MiXCR from the 5' RACE reads. Counted here are about 630,000 distinct CDR3 sequences, approximately 13% occurring once; the ten biggest clones make up 14% to 15%. The input for sequencing was PBMCs, taken on the day of the yellow fever booster vaccination. All receptors come from a man aged 30 to 45 who received the YFV17D yellow fever vaccine. Both conserved end residues are part of each CDR3. The order of the fields is V gene, D gene, J gene, clone size, CDR3 protein, CDR3 DNA. D genes are given only for firm matches. A clone size is listed for some rows: how often the clone was seen (once, few, many), or a class if it is expanded.

V: TRBV20-1
D: TRBD2
J: TRBJ2-1
size: -
CDR3: CSAASGRTRGGEQFF
DNA: TGCAGTGCGGCAAGCGGGAGGACCCGGGGGGGTGAGCAGTTCTTC

V: TRBV5-1
D: -
J: TRBJ2-3
size: -
CDR3: CASTVNREYGTQYF
DNA: TGCGCCAGCACGGTGAACCGGGAGTACGGTACGCAGTATTTT

V: TRBV20-1
D: -
J: TRBJ2-7
size: -
CDR3: CSASQTLYEQYF
DNA: TGCAGTGCTAGTCAAACCCTTTACGAGCAGTACTTC

V: TRBV5-4
D: TRBD2
J: TRBJ2-7
size: -
CDR3: CASSLDRDYTTYEQYF
DNA: TGTGCCAGCAGCTTGGACCGGGACTACACGACCTACGAGCAGTACTTC

V: TRBV25-1
D: -
J: TRBJ2-4
size: few
CDR3: CASSYSSGPGYIQYF
DNA: TGTGCCAGCAGTTACAGCTCCGGGCCCGGATACATTCAGTACTTC

V: TRBV29-1
D: -
J: TRBJ2-3
size: -
CDR3: CSVEVPHVSADTQYF
DNA: TGCAGCGTTGAAGTTCCCCACGTATCGGCAGATACGCAGTATTTT

V: TRBV20-1
D: -
J: TRBJ1-2
size: -
CDR3: CSARQGTDYGYTF
DNA: TGCAGTGCTAGACAGGGGACGGACTATGGCTACACCTTC

V: TRBV27
D: -
J: TRBJ2-7
size: few
CDR3: CASSLKNQRNNYEQYF
DNA: TGTGCCAGCAGTTTAAAAAACCAGCGGAATAATTACGAGCAGTACTTC

V: TRBV29-1
D: TRBD1
J: TRBJ2-7
size: many
CDR3: CSVTYRGEQYF
DNA: TGCAGCGTTACATACAGGGGCGAGCAGTACTTC

V: TRBV19
D: TRBD1
J: TRBJ2-5
size: -
CDR3: CASQGEETQYF
DNA: TGTGCCAGCCAGGGGGAAGAGACCCAGTACTTC

V: TRBV20-1
D: TRBD1
J: TRBJ2-7
size: -
CDR3: CSAIGDRANEQYF
DNA: TGCAGTGCTATCGGCGACAGGGCCAACGAGCAGTACTTC

V: TRBV9
D: -
J: TRBJ1-5
size: -
CDR3: CASSVGWGNQPQHF
DNA: TGTGCCAGCAGCGTTGGATGGGGCAATCAGCCCCAGCATTTT

V: TRBV20-1
D: -
J: TRBJ1-4
size: few
CDR3: CSAPTPGNEKLFF
DNA: TGCAGTGCCCCCACCCCGGGTAATGAAAAACTGTTTTTT

V: TRBV9
D: -
J: TRBJ2-3
size: many
CDR3: CASSVEVQGTDTQYF
DNA: TGTGCCAGCAGCGTAGAGGTACAGGGCACAGATACGCAGTATTTT

V: TRBV9
D: TRBD2
J: TRBJ2-1
size: few
CDR3: CASSVEGTSVLNEQFF
DNA: TGTGCCAGCAGCGTAGAGGGGACTAGTGTTCTAAATGAGCAGTTCTTC

V: TRBV5-1
D: TRBD1
J: TRBJ2-1
size: many
CDR3: CASSLGGQVYNEQFF
DNA: TGCGCCAGCAGCTTAGGAGGACAGGTCTACAATGAGCAGTTCTTC

V: TRBV12-5
D: -
J: TRBJ2-1
size: few
CDR3: CASGGSFSYNEQFF
DNA: TGTGCTAGCGGCGGGTCCTTCTCCTACAATGAGCAGTTCTTC

V: TRBV5-1
D: -
J: TRBJ2-3
size: few
CDR3: CASRTGTSTDTQYF
DNA: TGCGCCAGCCGGACCGGGACTAGCACAGATACGCAGTATTTT

V: TRBV7-6
D: TRBD2
J: TRBJ2-1
size: few
CDR3: CASSLTTSGMNEQFF
DNA: TGTGCCAGCAGCCTCACGACTAGCGGGATGAATGAGCAGTTCTTC

V: TRBV5-4
D: TRBD2
J: TRBJ2-3
size: -
CDR3: CASSYGGLGITDTQYF
DNA: TGTGCCAGCAGCTACGGTGGACTAGGGATCACAGATACGCAGTATTTT

V: TRBV28
D: -
J: TRBJ2-1
size: few
CDR3: CASLVGGGSYNEQFF
DNA: TGTGCCAGCCTGGTGGGTGGGGGCTCCTACAATGAGCAGTTCTTC

V: TRBV28
D: -
J: TRBJ2-5
size: many
CDR3: CASSPQVRVLTGETQYF
DNA: TGTGCCAGCAGTCCCCAAGTCAGGGTCCTTACGGGAGAGACCCAGTACTTC